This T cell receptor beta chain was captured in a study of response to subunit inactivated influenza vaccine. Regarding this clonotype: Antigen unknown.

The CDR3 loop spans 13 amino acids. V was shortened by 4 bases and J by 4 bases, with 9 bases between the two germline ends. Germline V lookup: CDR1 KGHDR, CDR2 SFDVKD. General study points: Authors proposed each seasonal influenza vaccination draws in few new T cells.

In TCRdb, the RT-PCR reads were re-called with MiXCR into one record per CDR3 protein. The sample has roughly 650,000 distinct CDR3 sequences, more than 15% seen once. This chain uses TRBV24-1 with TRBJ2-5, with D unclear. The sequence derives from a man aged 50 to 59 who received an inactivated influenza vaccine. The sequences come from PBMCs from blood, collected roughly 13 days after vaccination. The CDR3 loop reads CATSETVRETQYF. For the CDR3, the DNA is TGTGCCACCAGTGAAACGGTTAGAGAGACCCAGTACTTC.